This T cell receptor beta chain came from a study of human T cells and chemical hapten exposure. Study details: A 2 cm by 2 cm inner upper arm patch received 2% DPC for sensitization. The patch tests put 0.01% DPC on the skin of the upper back and were read 6 days later. Study observations and caveats: More PT1 expanded TCRs went with higher patch test scores.

In its sample, this clonotype was seen a few times. Its target is unknown. Time point of the sample: pre-sensitization, week 0. Treatment meaning: therapeutic diphenylcyclopropenone sensitization with weekly scalp DPC. At patch-test visits, sampling came before the patch test. Each CDR3 protein is one row after TCRdb ran MiXCR on the RACE reads. The table shows around 300,000 distinct CDR3 sequences, with 5.5% occurring only once. Material: whole blood, obtained in connection with sensitization to the hapten diphenylcyclopropenone (DPC). This receptor was taken from a woman in her late teens or twenties with alopecia areata. Some clones in this sample may be carry-over from other donors' samples.

The CDR3 region has the DNA TGCGCCAGCAGCGCGGGGGGAACATCAAGCACAGATACGCAGTATTTT. Its protein is CASSAGGTSSTDTQYF. The chain combines TRBV5-1 with TRBJ2-3; 8 nucleotides align to TRBD2. The V segment lost 4 bases and the J segment 0 bases; nucleotides outside the gene matches: 7. The CDR3 covers 16 residues. Germline CDR1 SGHRS, CDR2 YFSETQ.